These T cell receptor beta chains were read from a single sample in a study of cytomegalovirus exposure and HLA in healthy donors. Data came from immunoSEQ multiplex PCR; TCRdb stores just in-frame clones and leaves some out. The table includes about 100,000 clones, roughly 75% detected once. Sequencing used PBMCs. The receptor set was obtained from a male donor in good health and CMV-seropositive. The CDR3 runs from the conserved cysteine through the conserved F or W. Each record gives: V gene, J gene, D gene, clone size, CDR3 DNA, CDR3 protein. D genes are given only for firm matches. Size is stated for part of the rows, as once, few or many counts, or as a class when the clone is expanded.

TRBV5-1	TRBJ2-7	TRBD1	NA	TGCGCCAGCAGCCGTCGACAGGGGGTCGAGCAGTACTTC	CASSRRQGVEQYF
TRBV2	TRBJ1-5	TRBD1	NA	TGTGCCAGCAGTGATCGACAACCCGGGACAGTTAGCAATCAGCCCCAGCATTTT	CASSDRQPGTVSNQPQHF
TRBV4-1	TRBJ2-1	NA	NA	TGCGCCAGCAGCCAAGATCAGGGGAACTACAATGAGCAGTTCTTC	CASSQDQGNYNEQFF
TRBV7-3	TRBJ1-1	NA	few	TGTGCCAGCAGCTTACTTCGCCGAGGAGCCACTGAAGCTTTCTTT	CASSLLRRGATEAFF
TRBV18	TRBJ2-1	TRBD2	NA	TGTGCCAGCTCATGGACTAGCGGGGGGAATAACAATGAGCAGTTCTTC	CASSWTSGGNNNEQFF
TRBV30	TRBJ1-5	NA	NA	TGTGCCTGGAGTGAATCCTCGGACTTTTATAGCAATCAGCCCCAGCATTTT	CAWSESSDFYSNQPQHF
TRBV7-2	TRBJ1-1	NA	NA	TGTGCCAGCAGCTTCAACAGGCAGAACACTGAAGCTTTCTTT	CASSFNRQNTEAFF
TRBV2	TRBJ1-5	NA	NA	TGTGCCAGCAGTTGGGGCCCTGGGGTTAGCAATCAGCCCCAGCATTTT	CASSWGPGVSNQPQHF
TRBV7-6	TRBJ1-5	NA	NA	TGTGCCAGCACCGCGACGGCGGATGATCAGCCCCAGCATTTT	CASTATADDQPQHF
TRBV29-1	TRBJ1-5	NA	NA	TGCAGCGTTGGGGGGACTGGTAGCAATCAGCCCCAGCATTTT	CSVGGTGSNQPQHF
TRBV28	TRBJ2-7	NA	NA	TGTGCCAGCAGTTTACCCGACAGCACCTACGAGCAGTACTTC	CASSLPDSTYEQYF
TRBV11-3	TRBJ1-2	NA	few	TGTGCCAGCAGCCCCGAAACAGGGCCCACCTTC	CASSPETGPTF
TRBV7-9	TRBJ1-2	NA	NA	TGTGCCAGCAGCTTAGAGGTCAGCAGGGGTGATGGCTACACCTTC	CASSLEVSRGDGYTF
TRBV7-2	TRBJ2-7	NA	NA	TGTGCCAGCAGCTTACCCAGTACCTACGAGCAGTACTTC	CASSLPSTYEQYF
TRBV9	TRBJ2-1	NA	NA	TGTGCCAGCAGCGTAGAAAGGGGGACCTACAATGAGCAGTTCTTC	CASSVERGTYNEQFF
TRBV18	TRBJ1-6	NA	NA	TGTGCCAGCTCACCACCCCAGGGGCTAGGGTCACCCCTCCACTTT	CASSPPQGLGSPLHF
TRBV2	TRBJ1-6	TRBD1	NA	TGTGCCAGCAGCGGGGACAGGGAGAATTCACCCCTCCACTTT	CASSGDRENSPLHF
TRBV11-3	TRBJ1-6	NA	NA	TGTGCCAGCAGCTCCGATCGAGTTTCACCCCTCCACTTT	CASSSDRVSPLHF
TRBV6-1	TRBJ1-6	NA	once	TGTGCCAGCAGTCCCCGGAGCTCCTATAATTCACCCCTCCACTTT	CASSPRSSYNSPLHF
TRBV2	TRBJ1-6	TRBD1	NA	TGTGCCAGCAGGACAGGGTTTACCTCACCCCTCCACTTT	CASRTGFTSPLHF
TRBV27	TRBJ2-7	TRBD1	few	TGTGCCAGCAGGACAGGGTCTCGGGAGCAGTACTTC	CASRTGSREQYF
TRBV5-6	TRBJ2-1	NA	NA	TGTGCCAGCAGCTTGATCAGGGTCCCTCTAGGGGAGCAGTTCTTC	CASSLIRVPLGEQFF
TRBV30	TRBJ1-5	NA	NA	TGTGCCTGCTCTGCCGGGGCGGGGGGCAATCAGCCCCAGCATTTT	CACSAGAGGNQPQHF
TRBV5-4	TRBJ1-3	NA	NA	TGTGCCACGGGAGCAGGCCCTGGAAACACCATATATTTT	CATGAGPGNTIYF
TRBV6-5	TRBJ2-7	NA	NA	TGTGCCAGCAGCCGTCCCTGGCAGGAGCAGTACTTC	CASSRPWQEQYF
TRBV7-2	TRBJ1-1	NA	many	TGTGCCAGCAGCTTAGCGGCAGGAGGCAAAGCTTTCTTT	CASSLAAGGKAFF
TRBV30	TRBJ1-5	NA	NA	TGTGCCTGGACGAGCACCCGCAATCAGCCCCAGCATTTT	CAWTSTRNQPQHF
TRBV4-2	TRBJ1-1	NA	NA	TGTGCCAGCAGCCCTCTGGCAGGGCGAGACACTGAAGCTTTCTTT	CASSPLAGRDTEAFF
TRBV7-8	TRBJ2-6	NA	NA	TGTGCCAGCAGCTCGCAGGGTCGCTCTGGGGCCAACGTCCTGACTTTC	CASSSQGRSGANVLTF
TRBV6-5	TRBJ1-5	TRBD1	NA	TGTGCCAGCAGCCCTGACAGGGATCAGCCCCAGCATTTT	CASSPDRDQPQHF
TRBV15	TRBJ1-2	NA	NA	TGTGCCACCAGCAGAGATCCAGGGAGGGCTAGCGGCTACACCTTC	CATSRDPGRASGYTF
TRBV28	TRBJ2-1	TRBD1	NA	TGTGCCAGCAGGCCGCCTCCAGGGGGAGAAGAGTTCTTC	CASRPPPGGEEFF
TRBV2	TRBJ2-1	NA	NA	TGTGCCAGCAGTGGGGCCAACAATGAGCAGTTCTTC	CASSGANNEQFF
TRBV5-1	TRBJ2-5	NA	NA	TGCGCCAGCAGCTTGGAAGGGAGTCCAGAGACCCAGTACTTC	CASSLEGSPETQYF
TRBV25-1	TRBJ1-4	NA	NA	TGTGCCAGCAGTCGACAGTATAATGAAAAACTGTTTTTT	CASSRQYNEKLFF
TRBV7-9	TRBJ1-2	NA	NA	TGTGCCAGCAGCTTAGGGACAGCCGACCATGGCTACACCTTC	CASSLGTADHGYTF
TRBV15	TRBJ2-5	NA	NA	TGTGCCACCAGCGGCCGGACAGTCGGGCTAGAGACCCAGTACTTC	CATSGRTVGLETQYF
TRBV7-2	TRBJ2-7	TRBD1	NA	TGTGCCAGCAGCTTCGACAGGACAGGGAACTACGAGCAGTACTTC	CASSFDRTGNYEQYF
TRBV25-1	TRBJ2-3	TRBD2	few	TGTGCCAGCAGTGAATTTAGCGGGGGGGCAAAAGATACGCAGTATTTT	CASSEFSGGAKDTQYF
TRBV7-8	TRBJ2-3	TRBD2	NA	TGTGCCAGCAGCTTAGCGTATAGCGGGGAGAAGTATTTT	CASSLAYSGEKYF
TRBV6-6	TRBJ2-7	TRBD2	NA	TGTGCCAGCACTCTCTCGGCGGGGGGGGACGAGCAGTACTTC	CASTLSAGGDEQYF
TRBV19	TRBJ1-2	NA	NA	TGTGCCAGTAGTATTCCGGCCGGGGATAGTTCTACGGGCTACACCTTC	CASSIPAGDSSTGYTF
TRBV7-2	TRBJ1-2	NA	NA	TGTGCCAGCAGCTCATCACCCCCGGGACTGGAATATCATCCCTATGGCTACACCTTC	CASSSSPPGLEYHPYGYTF
TRBV6-4	TRBJ2-3	TRBD2	NA	TGTGCCAGCAGTGAACTAGCGGGGCGCACAGATACGCAGTATTTT	CASSELAGRTDTQYF
TRBV7-6	TRBJ2-2	NA	NA	TGTGCCAGCAGCCCACAGGGCGCCGGGGAGCTGTTTTTT	CASSPQGAGELFF
TRBV7-2	TRBJ2-3	NA	NA	TGTGCCAGCAGAAAAAGGAGGGGACCCGAAGATACGCAGTATTTT	CASRKRRGPEDTQYF
TRBV6-1	TRBJ1-4	TRBD1	NA	TGTGCCAGCAGTGAAAGTTCCGGGACAGCTAATGAAAAACTGTTTTTT	CASSESSGTANEKLFF
TRBV5-6	TRBJ1-1	NA	NA	TGTGCCAGCAGCACCATCTTGGACACGAACACTGAAGCTTTCTTT	CASSTILDTNTEAFF
TRBV29-1	TRBJ2-7	TRBD1	NA	TGCAGCGTTCGTGGGACAGGACTCTACGAGCAGTACTTC	CSVRGTGLYEQYF
TRBV6-5	TRBJ2-1	TRBD1	once	TGTGCCAGCAGCCCCGGACAGGGGGTGTATGAGCAGTTCTTC	CASSPGQGVYEQFF
TRBV11-2	TRBJ2-7	NA	NA	TGTGCCAGCAGCCTCCAAAGGGGGTACTACTACGAGCAGTACTTC	CASSLQRGYYYEQYF
TRBV30	TRBJ1-5	TRBD1	NA	TGTGCCTGGAGTCTGTCGGACAGGGGGCTTGTGCGCGGTCAGCCCCAGCATTTT	CAWSLSDRGLVRGQPQHF
TRBV2	TRBJ1-5	NA	NA	TGTGCCAGCAGGGGGCAAAGTCAGCCCCAGCATTTT	CASRGQSQPQHF
TRBV18	TRBJ2-1	TRBD1	NA	TGTGCCAGCTCACCACAGGCAGGGGGATCCTACAATGAGCAGTTCTTC	CASSPQAGGSYNEQFF